The rows below give T cell receptor beta chains drawn from one sample of a study of T cell responses to AZD1222 COVID-19 vaccine. Profiling relied on immunoSEQ multiplex PCR, and the TCRdb table lists in-frame clones only, not all of them. The table lists 180,000 or so clones, roughly nine tenths of them singletons. The sequencing here drew on peripheral blood, taken 28 days after the second AZD1222 dose. These receptors were taken from an adult who received the AZD1222 COVID-19 vaccine. Each CDR3 is given with its conserved first and last residue. The D gene is left open where the match is weak. Rows may omit the clone size; those that give it use once, few, many or a size class.

>.|TRBV5-4|TRBJ2-1|.
CASSTDNEQFF
TGTGCCAGCAGCACGGACAATGAGCAGTTCTTC
>.|TRBV28|TRBJ1-5|.
CASSAQVGTHQPQHF
TGTGCCAGCAGCGCGCAAGTAGGGACCCATCAGCCCCAGCATTTT
>.|TRBV6-5|TRBJ2-2|.
CASRIEAGTGELFF
TGTGCCAGCAGGATAGAGGCAGGGACCGGGGAGCTGTTTTTT
>TRBD2|TRBV11-3|TRBJ2-7|.
CASSSGLAGSHEQYF
TGTGCCAGCAGCTCCGGACTAGCGGGGTCTCACGAGCAGTACTTC
>.|TRBV7-3|TRBJ2-1|.
CASSSRRPNEQFF
TGTGCCAGCAGCTCCCGTCGACCCAATGAGCAGTTCTTC
>.|TRBV5-5|TRBJ1-4|.
CASRSNSGEKLFF
TGTGCCAGCAGAAGTAACTCGGGTGAAAAACTGTTTTTT
>.|TRBV11-2|TRBJ2-1|.
CASSLGKIERNEQFF
TGTGCCAGCAGCTTAGGAAAAATTGAGCGCAATGAGCAGTTCTTC
>TRBD1|TRBV7-3|TRBJ1-5|.
CASSLKGARPGTGREISNQPQHF
TGTGCCAGCAGCTTAAAGGGGGCGAGGCCCGGGACAGGGCGCGAAATTAGCAATCAGCCCCAGCATTTT
>TRBD2|TRBV5-1|TRBJ2-7|.
CASALAGVKHEQYF
TGCGCCAGCGCCCTAGCGGGAGTAAAACACGAGCAGTACTTC
>.|TRBV19|TRBJ1-4|.
CASSSGTANEKLFF
TGTGCCAGTAGTTCAGGGACGGCTAATGAAAAACTGTTTTTT
>TRBD2|TRBV11-2|TRBJ2-3|.
CASSSGLAGAFTDTQYF
TGTGCCAGCAGCTCGGGCCTAGCGGGAGCGTTCACAGATACGCAGTATTTT
>TRBD1|TRBV2|TRBJ1-5|.
CALQGAVGQPQHF
TGTGCCCTCCAGGGGGCAGTTGGACAGCCCCAGCATTTT
>.|TRBV6-1|TRBJ1-2|.
CASSEGTARLYGYTF
TGTGCCAGCAGTGAAGGGACAGCGAGACTTTATGGCTACACCTTC
>TRBD2|TRBV7-9|TRBJ2-5|once
CASSLAPTSGVQETQYF
TGTGCCAGCAGCTTAGCGCCAACTAGCGGGGTCCAAGAGACCCAGTACTTC
>.|TRBV27|TRBJ1-1|.
CASSFTIDNTEAFF
TGTGCCAGCAGTTTTACTATAGACAACACTGAAGCTTTCTTT
>TRBD1|TRBV5-1|TRBJ2-2|.
CASSLGASTGSGELFF
TGCGCCAGCAGCTTGGGGGCCTCGACAGGGTCCGGGGAGCTGTTTTTT
>TRBD1|TRBV19|TRBJ2-7|.
CASSSRTGVPYEQYF
TGTGCCAGTAGTTCTAGGACAGGGGTCCCCTACGAGCAGTACTTC
>.|TRBV4-1|TRBJ2-5|.
CASSRGSEGRETQYF
TGCGCCAGCAGCCGTGGGTCAGAGGGAAGAGAGACCCAGTACTTC
>.|TRBV2|TRBJ1-6|.
CASGLGTTNSPLHF
TGTGCCAGCGGCCTCGGGACAACCAATTCACCCCTCCACTTT
>TRBD1|TRBV27|TRBJ1-2|.
CASSRQGGLLRYGYTF
TGTGCCAGCAGTCGACAGGGGGGCTTATTACGGTATGGCTACACCTTC
>TRBD2|TRBV6-6|TRBJ2-1|.
CASSLAGVVSSYNEQFF
TGTGCCAGCAGTCTAGCGGGAGTGGTTAGCTCCTACAATGAGCAGTTCTTC
>TRBD1|TRBV10-1|TRBJ1-1|once
CASSPGGRNTEAFF
TGCGCCAGCAGTCCAGGGGGCAGGAACACTGAAGCTTTCTTT
>.|TRBV5-4|TRBJ2-7|.
CASSLGTVGGRSYEQYF
TGTGCCAGCAGCTTGGGTACCGTGGGGGGGCGCTCCTACGAGCAGTACTTC
>TRBD1|TRBV4-1|TRBJ1-5|.
CASSQEGTGGGGQPQHF
TGCGCCAGCAGCCAAGAAGGGACAGGGGGCGGAGGTCAGCCCCAGCATTTT
>.|TRBV14|TRBJ1-2|.
CASSPQPYYGYTF
TGTGCCAGCAGCCCTCAGCCATACTATGGCTACACCTTC
>.|TRBV2|TRBJ2-5|.
CAQLGAERGQETQYF
TGTGCCCAACTGGGGGCGGAGAGGGGCCAAGAGACCCAGTACTTC
>.|TRBV29-1|TRBJ2-6|.
CSVLRSGANVLTF
TGCAGCGTACTCCGCTCTGGGGCCAACGTCCTGACTTTC
>.|TRBV5-5|TRBJ2-7|.
CASSLRTASYEQYF
TGTGCCAGCAGCTTGAGGACAGCTTCCTACGAGCAGTACTTC
>TRBD1|TRBV19|TRBJ1-5|.
CASSIRFDRGDQPQHF
TGTGCCAGTAGTATCAGATTTGACAGGGGGGATCAGCCCCAGCATTTT
>.|TRBV9|TRBJ1-2|.
CASSVEPRQGLYGYTF
TGTGCCAGCAGCGTAGAGCCCCGGCAGGGCCTCTATGGCTACACCTTC
>.|TRBV10-1|TRBJ2-1|.
CASSAHSYNEQFF
TGCGCCAGCAGTGCCCACTCCTACAATGAGCAGTTCTTC
>TRBD2|TRBV3-1/TRBV3-2|TRBJ2-1|.
CASSLSGRANEQFF
TGTGCCAGCAGCCTTAGCGGGAGGGCCAATGAGCAGTTCTTC
>.|TRBV24-1|TRBJ1-1|few
CATSAGANTEAFF
TGTGCCACCAGTGCAGGTGCAAACACTGAAGCTTTCTTT
>TRBD2|TRBV7-9|TRBJ2-3|.
CASSLQAGGLTDTQYF
TGTGCCAGCAGCTTACAAGCGGGAGGTCTCACAGATACGCAGTATTTT
>.|TRBV19|TRBJ1-2|.
CASSRLGGNNYGYTF
TGTGCCAGTAGTCGCCTCGGCGGTAATAACTATGGCTACACCTTC
>.|TRBV7-9|TRBJ2-2|once
CASSPFGDTGELFF
TGTGCCAGCAGCCCTTTCGGGGACACCGGGGAGCTGTTTTTT
>.|TRBV21-1|TRBJ1-5|.
CASITGKGQPQHF
TGTGCCAGCATCACAGGGAAGGGTCAGCCCCAGCATTTT
>TRBD1|TRBV7-8|TRBJ2-7|few
CASSLVNRGPYEQYF
TGTGCCAGCAGCTTAGTGAACAGGGGACCCTACGAGCAGTACTTC
>.|TRBV12-3/TRBV12-4|TRBJ2-7|.
CASSFGLSYEQYF
TGTGCCAGCAGTTTCGGCTTGTCCTACGAGCAGTACTTC
>.|TRBV11-2|TRBJ2-7|.
CASSLSGGEQYF
TGTGCCAGCAGCTTAAGTGGGGGCGAGCAGTACTTC
>.|TRBV29-1|TRBJ1-2|.
CSGLVTDLSGYTF
TGCAGCGGCCTGGTGACAGACCTGTCTGGCTACACCTTC
>.|TRBV7-9|TRBJ1-1|.
CASRPPVKGAFF
TGTGCCAGCAGGCCCCCTGTTAAGGGAGCTTTCTTT